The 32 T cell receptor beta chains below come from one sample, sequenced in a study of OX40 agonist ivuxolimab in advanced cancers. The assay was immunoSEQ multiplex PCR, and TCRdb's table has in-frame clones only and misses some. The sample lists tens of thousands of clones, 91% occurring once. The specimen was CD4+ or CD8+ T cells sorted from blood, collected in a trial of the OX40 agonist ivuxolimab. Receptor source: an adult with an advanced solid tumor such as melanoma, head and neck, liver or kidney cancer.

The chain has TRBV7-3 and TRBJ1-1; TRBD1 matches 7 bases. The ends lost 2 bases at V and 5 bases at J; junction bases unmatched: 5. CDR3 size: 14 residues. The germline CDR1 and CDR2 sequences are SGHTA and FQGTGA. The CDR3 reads CASSLGDRSTEAFF. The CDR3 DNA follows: TGTGCCAGCAGCTTAGGGGACAGATCAACTGAAGCTTTCTTT.

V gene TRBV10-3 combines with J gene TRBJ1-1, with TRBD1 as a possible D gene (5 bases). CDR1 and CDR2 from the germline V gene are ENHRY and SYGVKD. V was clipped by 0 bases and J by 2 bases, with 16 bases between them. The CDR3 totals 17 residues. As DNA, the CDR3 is TGTGCCATCAGTGAGTCAATACAGGCGGTAGGAAACACTGAAGCTTTCTTT. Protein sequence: CAISESIQAVGNTEAFF.

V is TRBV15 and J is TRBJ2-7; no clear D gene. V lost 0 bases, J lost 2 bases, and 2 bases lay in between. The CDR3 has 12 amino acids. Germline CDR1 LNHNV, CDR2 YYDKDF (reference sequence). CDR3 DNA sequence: TGTGCCACCAGCAGAGATGCCTACGAGCAGTACTTC. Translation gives CATSRDAYEQYF.

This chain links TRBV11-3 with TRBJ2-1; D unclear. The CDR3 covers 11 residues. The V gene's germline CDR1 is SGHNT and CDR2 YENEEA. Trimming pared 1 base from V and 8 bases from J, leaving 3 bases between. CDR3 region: CASSLGHEQFF. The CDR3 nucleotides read TGTGCCAGCAGCTTAGGACATGAGCAGTTCTTC.

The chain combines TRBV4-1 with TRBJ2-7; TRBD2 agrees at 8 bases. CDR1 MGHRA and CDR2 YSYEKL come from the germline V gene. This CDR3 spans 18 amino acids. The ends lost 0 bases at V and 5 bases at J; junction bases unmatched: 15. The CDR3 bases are TGCGCCAGCAGCCAAGACGGGGGGGTTCCGCTTATAATGGACGAGCAGTACTTC. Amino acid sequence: CASSQDGGVPLIMDEQYF.

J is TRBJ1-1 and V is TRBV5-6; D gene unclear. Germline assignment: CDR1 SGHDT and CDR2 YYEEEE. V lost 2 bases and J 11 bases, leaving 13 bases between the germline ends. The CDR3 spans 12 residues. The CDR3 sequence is CASSFARGPAFF. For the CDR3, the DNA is TGTGCCAGCAGCTTTGCACGGGGTCCTGCTTTCTTT.

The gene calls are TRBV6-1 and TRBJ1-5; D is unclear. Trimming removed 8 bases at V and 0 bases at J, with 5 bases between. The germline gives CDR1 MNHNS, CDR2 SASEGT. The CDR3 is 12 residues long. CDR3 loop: CASGFSNQPQHF. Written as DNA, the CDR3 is TGTGCCAGCGGTTTTAGCAATCAGCCCCAGCATTTT.

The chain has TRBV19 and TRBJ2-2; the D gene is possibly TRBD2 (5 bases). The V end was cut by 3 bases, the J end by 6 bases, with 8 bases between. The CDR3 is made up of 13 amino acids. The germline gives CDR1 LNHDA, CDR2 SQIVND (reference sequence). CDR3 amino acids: CASSIEGAGELFF. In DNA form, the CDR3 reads TGTGCCAGTAGTATCGAGGGCGCCGGGGAGCTGTTTTTT.

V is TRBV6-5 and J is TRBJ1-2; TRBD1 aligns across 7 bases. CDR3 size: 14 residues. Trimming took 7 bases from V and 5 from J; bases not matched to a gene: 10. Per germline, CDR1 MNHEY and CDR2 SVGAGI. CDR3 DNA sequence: TGTGCCAGCACCCTCACAGCAGGGGGGTATGGCTACACCTTC. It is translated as CASTLTAGGYGYTF.

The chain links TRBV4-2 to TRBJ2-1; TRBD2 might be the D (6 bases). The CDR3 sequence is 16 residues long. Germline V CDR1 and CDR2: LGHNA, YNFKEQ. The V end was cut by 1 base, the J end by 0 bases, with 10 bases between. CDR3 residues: CASSQGGRSSYNEQFF. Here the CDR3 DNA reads TGTGCCAGCAGCCAAGGGGGGAGGTCCTCCTACAATGAGCAGTTCTTC.

The chain's CDR3 is CAGTRELSYEQYF. CDR3 sequence (DNA): TGTGCCGGAACCAGGGAACTATCCTACGAGCAGTACTTC. The chain employs TRBV30 and TRBJ2-7; maybe TRBD1 (5 bases). The CDR3 has 13 residues. The V and J ends lost 8 bases and 1 base respectively, with 15 bases between them. The germline CDR1 and CDR2 sequences are GTSNPN and SVGIG (reference sequence).

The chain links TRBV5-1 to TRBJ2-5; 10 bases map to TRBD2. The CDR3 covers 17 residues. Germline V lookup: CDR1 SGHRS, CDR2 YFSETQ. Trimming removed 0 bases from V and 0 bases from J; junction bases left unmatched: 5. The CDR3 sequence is CASSLGLAGEYQETQYF. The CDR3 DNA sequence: TGCGCCAGCAGCTTGGGTCTAGCGGGAGAATACCAAGAGACCCAGTACTTC.

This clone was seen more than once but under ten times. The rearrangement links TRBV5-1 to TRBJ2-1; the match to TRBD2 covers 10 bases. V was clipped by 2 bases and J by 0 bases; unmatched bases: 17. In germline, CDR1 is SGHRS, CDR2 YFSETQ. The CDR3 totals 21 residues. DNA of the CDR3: TGCGCCAGCAGCTTTTTACGGCCGGGACTAGCGTTTATAAGCTCCTACAATGAGCAGTTCTTC. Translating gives CASSFLRPGLAFISSYNEQFF. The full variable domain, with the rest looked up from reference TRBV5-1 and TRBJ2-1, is KAGVTQTPRYLIKTRGQQVTLSCSPISGHRSVSWYQQTPGQGLQFLFEYFSETQRNKGNFPGRFSGRQFSNSRSEMNVSTLELGDSALYLCASSFLRPGLAFISSYNEQFFGPGTRLTVL.

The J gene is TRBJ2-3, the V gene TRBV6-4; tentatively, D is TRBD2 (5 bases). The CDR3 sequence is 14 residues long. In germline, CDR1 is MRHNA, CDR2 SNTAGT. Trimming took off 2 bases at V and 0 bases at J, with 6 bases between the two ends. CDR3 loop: CASSDGGSTDTQYF. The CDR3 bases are TGTGCCAGCAGTGACGGCGGGAGCACAGATACGCAGTATTTT.

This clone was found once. This CDR3 reads CASSNGGQPQHF. The DNA for the CDR3 is TGTGCCAGCAGCAATGGGGGTCAGCCCCAGCATTTT. This chain joins TRBV28 and TRBJ1-5; possible D gene TRBD1, 5 bases. The CDR3 is made up of 12 amino acids. Germline V gives CDR1 MDHEN, CDR2 SYDVKM. Trimming took off 6 bases at V and 6 bases at J, with 9 bases between the two ends.

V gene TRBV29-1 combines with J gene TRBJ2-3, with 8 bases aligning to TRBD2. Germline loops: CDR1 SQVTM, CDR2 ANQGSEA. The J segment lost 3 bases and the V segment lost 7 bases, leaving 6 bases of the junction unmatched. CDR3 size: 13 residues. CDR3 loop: CSAERELTDTQYF. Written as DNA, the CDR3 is TGCAGCGCAGAGCGGGAGTTAACAGATACGCAGTATTTT.

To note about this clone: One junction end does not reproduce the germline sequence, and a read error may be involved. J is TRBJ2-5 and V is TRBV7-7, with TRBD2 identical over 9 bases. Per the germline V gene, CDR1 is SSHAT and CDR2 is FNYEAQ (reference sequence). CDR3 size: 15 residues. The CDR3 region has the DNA TGTGCTAGCAGCCTTCTAGCGGGAAGTGGAGAGACCCAGTACTTC. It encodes CASSLLAGSGETQYF. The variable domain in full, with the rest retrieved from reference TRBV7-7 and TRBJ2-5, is GAGVSQSPRYKVTKRGQDVTLRCDPISSHATLYWYQQALGQGPEFLTYFNYEAQPDKSGLPSDRFSAERPEGSISTLTIQRTEQRDSAMYRCASSLLAGSGETQYFGPGTRLLVL.

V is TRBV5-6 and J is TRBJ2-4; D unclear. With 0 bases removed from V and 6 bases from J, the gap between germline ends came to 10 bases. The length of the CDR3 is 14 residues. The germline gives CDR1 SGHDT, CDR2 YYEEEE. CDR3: CASSLGGFVNIQYF. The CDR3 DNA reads TGTGCCAGCAGCTTGGGGGGATTTGTAAACATTCAGTACTTC. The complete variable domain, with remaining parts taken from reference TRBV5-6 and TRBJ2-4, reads DAGVTQSPTHLIKTRGQQVTLRCSPKSGHDTVSWYQQALGQGPQFIFQYYEEEERQRGNFPDRFSGHQFPNYSSELNVNALLLGDSALYLCASSLGGFVNIQYFGAGTRLSVL.

The CDR3 coding sequence is TGTGCCAGTTTGTCCGGGAGGGGCCGGGGCTACACCTTC. Translated, it gives CASLSGRGRGYTF. The rearrangement links TRBV19 to TRBJ1-2; TRBD1 might be the D (5 bases). The V gene lost 8 bases and the J gene lost 8 bases, with 18 bases spanning the gap. The CDR3 extends over 13 amino acids. Germline V gives CDR1 LNHDA, CDR2 SQIVND (reference sequence).

The CDR3 loop reads CASGEGGWTQYF. DNA of the CDR3: TGTGCTAGTGGTGAGGGGGGGTGGACCCAGTACTTC. The chain combines TRBV12-5 with TRBJ2-5; maybe TRBD2 (7 bases). Trimming cost V 5 bases and J 7 bases, with 11 bases left between them. The germline V gene has CDR1 LGHNT and CDR2 FRNRAP. The CDR3 runs 12 residues.

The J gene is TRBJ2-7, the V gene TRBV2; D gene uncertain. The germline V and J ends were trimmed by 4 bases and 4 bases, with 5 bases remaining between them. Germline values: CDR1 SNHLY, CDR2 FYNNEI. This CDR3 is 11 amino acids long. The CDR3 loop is CASSGEYEQYF. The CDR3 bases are TGTGCCAGCAGTGGCGAATACGAGCAGTACTTC.

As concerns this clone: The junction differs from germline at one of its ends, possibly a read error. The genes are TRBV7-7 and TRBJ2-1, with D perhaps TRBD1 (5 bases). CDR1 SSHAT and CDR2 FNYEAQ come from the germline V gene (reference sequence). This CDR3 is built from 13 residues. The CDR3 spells CASSTGQNNEQFF. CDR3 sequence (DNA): TGTGCTAGCAGCACCGGACAAAACAATGAGCAGTTCTTC.

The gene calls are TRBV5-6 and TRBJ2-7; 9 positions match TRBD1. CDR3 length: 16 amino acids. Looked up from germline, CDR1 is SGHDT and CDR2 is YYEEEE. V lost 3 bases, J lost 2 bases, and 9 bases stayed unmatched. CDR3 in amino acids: CASSSSPGQGAYEQYF. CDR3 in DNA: TGTGCCAGCAGCTCTAGCCCGGGACAGGGAGCCTACGAGCAGTACTTC.

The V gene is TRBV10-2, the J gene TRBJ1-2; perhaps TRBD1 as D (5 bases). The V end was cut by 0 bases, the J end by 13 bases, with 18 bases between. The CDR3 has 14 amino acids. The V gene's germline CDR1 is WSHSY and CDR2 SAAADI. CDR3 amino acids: CASSESGRFPRVTF. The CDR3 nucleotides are TGCGCCAGCAGTGAGTCGGGACGGTTCCCGCGGGTCACCTTC.

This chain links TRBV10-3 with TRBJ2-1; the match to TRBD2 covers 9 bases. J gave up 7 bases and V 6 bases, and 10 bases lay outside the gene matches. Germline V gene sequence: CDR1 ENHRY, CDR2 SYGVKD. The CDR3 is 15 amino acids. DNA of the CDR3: TGTGCCATCAGACCTCGACTAGCGGAGGAGAATGAGCAGTTCTTC. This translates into CAIRPRLAEENEQFF.

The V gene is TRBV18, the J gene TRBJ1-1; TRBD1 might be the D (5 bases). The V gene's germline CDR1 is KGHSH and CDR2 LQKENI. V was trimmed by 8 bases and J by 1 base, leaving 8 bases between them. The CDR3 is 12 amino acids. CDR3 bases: TGTGCCAGCACGACAGAGAACACTGAAGCTTTCTTT. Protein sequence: CASTTENTEAFF.

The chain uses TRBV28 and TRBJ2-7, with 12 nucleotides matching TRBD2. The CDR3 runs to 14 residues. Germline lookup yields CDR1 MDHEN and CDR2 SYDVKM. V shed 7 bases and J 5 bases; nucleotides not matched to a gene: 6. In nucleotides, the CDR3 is TGTGCCAGCACCGGACTAGCGGGGTCCCACGAGCAGTACTTC. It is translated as CASTGLAGSHEQYF.

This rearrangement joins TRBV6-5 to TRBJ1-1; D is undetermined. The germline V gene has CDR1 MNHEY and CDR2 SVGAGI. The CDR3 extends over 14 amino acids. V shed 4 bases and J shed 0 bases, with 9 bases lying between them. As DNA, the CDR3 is TGTGCCAGCAGTTTGGCCGTCCTGAACACTGAAGCTTTCTTT. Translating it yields CASSLAVLNTEAFF.

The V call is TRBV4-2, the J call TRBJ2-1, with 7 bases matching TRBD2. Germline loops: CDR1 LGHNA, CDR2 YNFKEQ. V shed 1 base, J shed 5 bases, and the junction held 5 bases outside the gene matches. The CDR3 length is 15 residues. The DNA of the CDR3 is TGTGCCAGCAGCCAAGGTGGGGGAGGGCACAATGAGCAGTTCTTC. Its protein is CASSQGGGGHNEQFF.

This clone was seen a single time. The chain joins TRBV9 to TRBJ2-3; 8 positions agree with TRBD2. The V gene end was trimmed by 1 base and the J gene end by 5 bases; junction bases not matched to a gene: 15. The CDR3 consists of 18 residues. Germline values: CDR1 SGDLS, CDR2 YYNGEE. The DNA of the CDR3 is TGTGCCAGCAGCGTACACACTAGCGGAGACCGGCGAGGAGATACGCAGTATTTT. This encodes CASSVHTSGDRRGDTQYF.

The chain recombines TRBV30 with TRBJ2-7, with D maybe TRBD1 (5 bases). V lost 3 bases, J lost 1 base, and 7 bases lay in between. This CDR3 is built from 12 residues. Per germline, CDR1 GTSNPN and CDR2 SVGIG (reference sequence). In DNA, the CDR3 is TGTGCCTGGAGCGCAGGGTCCTACGAGCAGTACTTC. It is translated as CAWSAGSYEQYF. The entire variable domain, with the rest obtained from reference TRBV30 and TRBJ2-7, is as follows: SQTIHQWPATLVQPVGSPLSLECTVEGTSNPNLYWYRQAAGRGLQLLFYSVGIGQISSEVPQNLSASRPQDRQFILSSKKLLLSDSGFYLCAWSAGSYEQYFGPGTRLTVT.

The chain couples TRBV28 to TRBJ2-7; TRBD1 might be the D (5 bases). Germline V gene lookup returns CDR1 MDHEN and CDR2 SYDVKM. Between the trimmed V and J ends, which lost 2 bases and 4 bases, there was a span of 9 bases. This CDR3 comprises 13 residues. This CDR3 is CASSLGAEYEQYF. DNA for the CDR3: TGTGCCAGCAGTTTAGGGGCGGAGTACGAGCAGTACTTC.